Each of the 4 T cell receptor beta chains below was sequenced from the same sample in a study of CD8 T cells in Susac syndrome. RNA in amounts of roughly 0.5 to 1 ug was reverse transcribed with random hexamers. One entry per CDR3 protein results from TCRdb running MiXCR on the immunoSEQ multiplex PCR reads. The sample contains some 170,000 distinct CDR3 sequences, roughly 94% of which appear only once. The specimen sequenced was CD4+ T cells from PBMCs. Every receptor here comes from a human donor with multiple sclerosis.

The rearrangement joins TRBV5-6 to TRBJ2-1; D remains unclear. Germline V gene sequence: CDR1 SGHDT, CDR2 YYEEEE. The CDR3 spans 13 residues. Between the trimmed V and J ends, which lost 2 bases and 8 bases, there was a span of 11 bases. Here the CDR3 reads CASSFSLWDEQFF. As DNA, the CDR3 is TGTGCCAGCAGCTTTTCGTTGTGGGATGAGCAGTTCTTC.

The rearrangement joins TRBV5-4 to TRBJ2-1; 9 bases line up with TRBD2. CDR3 length: 16 amino acids. CDR1 is SGHNT, CDR2 YYREEE, per germline (reference sequence). Trimming removed 0 bases from V and 7 bases from J; junction bases left unmatched: 8. The CDR3 DNA follows: TGTGCCAGCAGCTTGGCGGCGGGAGGGCCGAGAAATGAGCAGTTCTTC. Its translation is CASSLAAGGPRNEQFF.

This clonotype has more than one count but fewer than ten. V is TRBV5-1 and J is TRBJ1-4; D not resolved. This CDR3 is built from 13 residues. V was pared by 0 bases and J by 6 bases, with 6 bases between. Germline lookup yields CDR1 SGHRS and CDR2 YFSETQ. CDR3 sequence (DNA): TGCGCCAGCAGCTTGGAAAGGGATGAAAAACTGTTTTTT. Amino acids: CASSLERDEKLFF.

The chain carries TRBV18 and TRBJ2-5, with D unclear. Looked up from germline, CDR1 is KGHSH and CDR2 is LQKENI. Trimming took off 8 bases at V and 0 bases at J, with 4 bases between the two ends. This CDR3 contains 11 residues. The CDR3 loop is CASLYQETQYF. The CDR3 nucleotides are TGTGCCAGCCTGTACCAAGAGACCCAGTACTTC.